What follows are 29 T cell receptor beta chains derived from one specimen sequenced in a study of blood T cell repertoires in COVID-19. Generated by immunoSEQ multiplex PCR, the TCRdb table keeps only in-frame clones and is missing some. The profile covers about 230,000 clones, with 80% to 90% appearing a single time and roughly 1.4% taken by the ten largest. The sample consisted of peripheral blood. These receptors all stem from a woman in her thirties or forties who had recovered from COVID-19.

The rearrangement uses TRBV28 and TRBJ2-7, with 7 nucleotides matching TRBD1. The germline CDR1 and CDR2 sequences are MDHEN and SYDVKM. V lost 5 bases to trimming and J lost 7 bases; unmatched junction nucleotides: 11. The CDR3 is made up of 14 amino acids. CDR3 sequence (DNA): TGTGCCAGCAGTAGACAGGGACATCACGGGGAGCAGTACTTC. Protein product: CASSRQGHHGEQYF.

This chain's CDR3 is CASSPAYSNEKLFF. CDR3 bases: TGTGCCAGCAGCCCCGCCTACTCGAATGAAAAACTGTTTTTT. The chain combines TRBV3-1 (or the pseudogene TRBV3-2) with TRBJ1-4; the D is unclear. Trimming removed 4 bases from V and 5 bases from J, with 11 bases in between. Per the germline V gene, CDR1 is LGHDT and CDR2 is YNNKEL (reference sequence). The CDR3 contains 14 residues.

CDR3 sequence reads: CARSLTGVMNEKLFF. The DNA of the CDR3 is TGTGCCAGAAGCTTGACCGGGGTTATGAATGAAAAACTGTTTTTT. The V gene is TRBV5-3, the J gene TRBJ1-4, with D hard to call. TRBV5-3 is treated as an ORF (open reading frame) with a function not yet certain. V lost 1 base and J 5 bases, leaving 12 bases between the germline ends. The CDR3 length is 15 residues.

The chain has TRBV24-1 and TRBJ1-2, with 8 nucleotides matching TRBD1. This CDR3 is 13 amino acids long. Germline loops: CDR1 KGHDR, CDR2 SFDVKD. V was clipped by 4 bases and J by 8 bases; unmatched bases: 5. CDR3 in amino acids: CATSDKGQVGYTF. The CDR3 DNA reads as TGTGCCACCAGTGACAAGGGACAGGTCGGCTACACCTTC.

The sample holds many counts of this clone. This chain links TRBV7-2 with TRBJ1-2; 7 positions match TRBD1. The CDR3 has 13 amino acids. The ends lost 6 bases at V and 2 bases at J; junction bases unmatched: 3. Per germline, CDR1 SGHTA and CDR2 FQGNSA. CDR3 coding DNA: TGTGCCAGCAGGGGACAGACCAACTATGGCTACACCTTC. It is translated as CASRGQTNYGYTF.

The chain has TRBV6-2 or TRBV6-3 and TRBJ2-3, with 7 nucleotides matching TRBD2. Per the germline V gene, CDR1 is MNHEY and CDR2 is SVGEGT. After removal of 6 bases from V and 1 base from J, the junction contained 13 bases not matched to a gene. The CDR3 extends over 17 amino acids. This CDR3 is CASSPAGKTMGTDTQYF. CDR3 DNA sequence: TGTGCCAGCAGCCCAGCGGGGAAAACGATGGGCACAGATACGCAGTATTTT.

This chain links TRBV4-3 with TRBJ1-1; D is perhaps TRBD1 (5 bases). Germline CDR1 and CDR2: LGHNA and YSLEER. V dropped 1 base and J dropped 0 bases, with 6 bases sitting between them. CDR3 length: 14 residues. CDR3 sequence (DNA): TGCGCCAGCAGCCAAGGGGGGGTGAACACTGAAGCTTTCTTT. Protein sequence: CASSQGGVNTEAFF.

The rearrangement uses TRBV7-2 and TRBJ2-2; tentatively, D is TRBD2 (6 bases). Trimming pared 5 bases from V and 6 bases from J, leaving 16 bases between. The CDR3 consists of 15 residues. CDR1 SGHTA and CDR2 FQGNSA come from the germline V gene. CDR3 loop: CASSLRTRGAGELFF. Here the CDR3 DNA reads TGTGCCAGCAGCCTAAGAACGCGGGGAGCCGGGGAGCTGTTTTTT.

The chain has TRBV5-8 and TRBJ2-5, with TRBD1 matching 8 bases. The junction had 8 bases not matched to a gene; V was cut back by 0 bases and J by 1 base. CDR3 length: 17 residues. Germline CDR1 and CDR2: SGHTS and YDEGEE. Here the CDR3 DNA reads TGTGCCAGCAGCTTGGAAGGGACAGGCCCTACCCAAGAGACCCAGTACTTC. Its translation is CASSLEGTGPTQETQYF.

The chain recombines TRBV3-1 (or the pseudogene TRBV3-2) with TRBJ2-7, with D possibly TRBD1 on 5 matching bases. V was trimmed by 3 bases and J by 4 bases, leaving 13 bases between them. CDR1 is LGHDT and CDR2 is YNNKEL in the germline V gene (reference sequence). The CDR3 covers 14 residues. The CDR3 nucleotides read TGTGCCAGCAGCCATGCCATGGGGCCGTACGAGCAGTACTTC. Translating it yields CASSHAMGPYEQYF.

The gene calls are TRBV2 and TRBJ2-3; 8 bases fit TRBD1. Germline V gene sequence: CDR1 SNHLY, CDR2 FYNNEI. Trimming took 11 bases from V and 5 from J; bases not matched to a gene: 9. The CDR3 has 13 residues. CDR3 in amino acids: CAATQGAKDTQYF. CDR3 coding DNA: TGTGCCGCGACCCAGGGGGCAAAAGATACGCAGTATTTT.

The chain combines TRBV7-9 with TRBJ2-5; no definite D call. Trimming cost V 2 bases and J 0 bases, with 4 bases left between them. CDR1 and CDR2 from the germline V gene are SEHNR and FQNEAQ (reference sequence). The CDR3 sequence is 13 residues long. This CDR3 reads CASSLNNQETQYF. The DNA for the CDR3 is TGTGCCAGCAGCTTAAACAACCAAGAGACCCAGTACTTC.

This chain joins TRBV7-9 and TRBJ1-5; possibly TRBD1 for D (5 bases). Germline loops: CDR1 SEHNR, CDR2 FQNEAQ (reference sequence). Trimming cost V 4 bases and J 3 bases, with 13 bases left between them. The CDR3 loop spans 15 amino acids. CDR3 bases: TGTGCCAGCAGCTCATACCAGGGTCCCAATCAGCCCCAGCATTTT. It specifies CASSSYQGPNQPQHF.

The chain employs TRBV6-5 and TRBJ2-7, with 10 bases fitting TRBD1. The J segment lost 3 bases and the V segment lost 2 bases, leaving 4 bases of the junction unmatched. The length of the CDR3 is 15 residues. Germline V gene lookup returns CDR1 MNHEY and CDR2 SVGAGI. CDR3 sequence (DNA): TGTGCCAGCAGTTACGGCGGACAGGGGGACTACGAGCAGTACTTC. It is translated as CASSYGGQGDYEQYF.

This sequence joins TRBV6-6 and TRBJ1-1, with D maybe TRBD1 (6 bases). CDR1 and CDR2 from the germline V gene are MNHNY and SVGAGI (reference sequence). The length of the CDR3 is 15 residues. Trimming cost V 5 bases and J 1 base, with 14 bases left between them. For the CDR3, the DNA is TGTGCCAGCAGTACCCCTGGACAGAAGAACACTGAAGCTTTCTTT. This encodes CASSTPGQKNTEAFF.

The rearrangement uses TRBV7-2 and TRBJ1-2, with 9 bases matching TRBD1. J was trimmed by 4 bases and V by 5 bases; bases with no gene match: 11. Per germline, CDR1 SGHTA and CDR2 FQGNSA. The CDR3 runs to 16 residues. In nucleotides, the CDR3 is TGTGCCAGCAGCGCAATACAGGGGGCCTTATCCTATGGCTACACCTTC. Translation: CASSAIQGALSYGYTF.

The V call is TRBV6-2 or TRBV6-3, the J call TRBJ1-2; 8 positions match TRBD1. Unmatched junction bases numbered 8, after V lost 5 bases and J lost 6 bases. CDR3 length: 14 amino acids. The germline V gene has CDR1 MNHEY and CDR2 SVGEGT. CDR3 nucleotides: TGTGCCAGCAGTCACCCGGACAGGGCCCATGGCTACACCTTC. This gives the protein CASSHPDRAHGYTF.

This clone appeared many times. The rearrangement links TRBV14 to TRBJ2-7; D unresolved. Germline V gene sequence: CDR1 SGHDN, CDR2 FVKESK. V gave up 2 bases and J gave up 5 bases, with 10 bases separating them. CDR3 length: 13 residues. CDR3 sequence: CASSQTEFNEQYF. The DNA for the CDR3 is TGTGCCAGCAGCCAAACAGAGTTCAACGAGCAGTACTTC.

This chain joins TRBV18 and TRBJ2-1, with D possibly TRBD1 on 5 matching bases. Germline V gene sequence: CDR1 KGHSH, CDR2 LQKENI. The CDR3 is 16 residues long. The V end lost 0 bases, the J end lost 4 bases, and 13 bases lay between the germline ends. CDR3 in amino acids: CASSPPSSGIYNEQFF. The CDR3 nucleotides read TGTGCCAGCTCACCACCTTCGTCAGGGATATACAATGAGCAGTTCTTC.

This clone was observed once. The chain recombines TRBV6-4 with TRBJ2-4, with 9 bases that match TRBD1. Germline CDR1 MRHNA, CDR2 SNTAGT. CDR3 length equals 15 residues. V shed 7 bases, J shed 4 bases, and the junction held 8 bases outside the gene matches. Written as DNA, the CDR3 is TGTGCCAGCAAATCCCGGGGACAGGGAAAAAACATTCAGTACTTC. Amino acid sequence: CASKSRGQGKNIQYF.

This chain links TRBV6-6 with TRBJ1-2, with D unresolved. Germline values: CDR1 MNHNY, CDR2 SVGAGI (reference sequence). V lost 5 bases to trimming and J lost 3 bases, with 7 bases between them. This CDR3 contains 12 residues. The CDR3 DNA reads as TGTGCCAGCAGTGACCAGGACTATGGCTACACCTTC. Amino acid sequence: CASSDQDYGYTF.

This clone was counted between two and nine times. V usage is TRBV12-3 or TRBV12-4 and J usage is TRBJ1-1; 10 bases map to TRBD1. This CDR3 contains 13 residues. J lost 7 bases, V lost 8 bases, and 7 bases had no gene match. As DNA, the CDR3 is TGTGCCAGCCTCGTTGGGACAGGGGTTGAAGCTTTCTTT. Translation: CASLVGTGVEAFF.

The chain links TRBV6-2 or TRBV6-3 to TRBJ2-6; TRBD2 matches 8 bases. Germline lookup yields CDR1 MNHEY and CDR2 SVGEGT. This CDR3 contains 18 residues. Trimming at V came to 5 bases and at J to 0 bases, leaving 9 bases not matched to a gene. The CDR3 DNA is TGTGCCAGCAGTCGCCTCGGGGGGGCTTACTCTGGGGCCAACGTCCTGACTTTC. Encoded protein: CASSRLGGAYSGANVLTF.

This chain uses TRBV7-8 with TRBJ1-2; D ambiguous. There are 15 residues in the CDR3. Germline CDR1 reads SGHVS; CDR2 reads FQNEAQ. V lost 5 bases to trimming and J lost 3 bases, with 16 bases between them. In nucleotides, the CDR3 is TGTGCCAGCAGCCTCGACTTTCAAGCCTACTATGGCTACACCTTC. This sequence encodes CASSLDFQAYYGYTF.

The chain recombines TRBV19 with TRBJ1-5; 7 bases map to TRBD1. CDR1 and CDR2 from the germline V gene are LNHDA and SQIVND (reference sequence). Losses at the gene ends were 5 bases for V and 4 bases for J; bases not matched to a gene: 2. The CDR3 is 13 residues long. CDR3 residues: CASSGTVNQPQHF. CDR3 bases: TGTGCCAGTAGTGGGACAGTAAATCAGCCCCAGCATTTT.

The J gene is TRBJ2-7, the V gene TRBV5-5, with TRBD1 identical over 7 bases. Germline lookup yields CDR1 SGHKS and CDR2 YYEKEE (reference sequence). The junction had 13 bases not matched to a gene; V was cut back by 4 bases and J by 6 bases. The CDR3 contains 15 residues. The CDR3 loop is CASSGPTFPGGEQYF. DNA for the CDR3: TGTGCCAGCAGCGGACCCACCTTCCCAGGGGGCGAGCAGTACTTC. The full variable domain, with the rest looked up from reference TRBV5-5 and TRBJ2-7, is DAGVTQSPTHLIKTRGQQVTLRCSPISGHKSVSWYQQVLGQGPQFIFQYYEKEERGRGNFPDRFSARQFPNYSSELNVNALLLGDSALYLCASSGPTFPGGEQYFGPGTRLTVT.

The chain links TRBV6-6 to TRBJ1-5; the match to TRBD1 covers 9 bases. The V gene's germline CDR1 is MNHNY and CDR2 SVGAGI (reference sequence). The CDR3 contains 16 residues. Trimming removed 2 bases from V and 6 bases from J; junction bases left unmatched: 8. The CDR3 coding sequence is TGTGCCAGCAGTTACGCCACGACAGGGGGTGGTCAGCCCCAGCATTTT. It yields the protein CASSYATTGGGQPQHF.

V usage is TRBV18 and J usage is TRBJ2-2; D might be TRBD1 (6 bases). Germline V CDR1 and CDR2: KGHSH, LQKENI. The CDR3 spans 15 residues. Deletions cut 2 bases from V and 2 bases from J, with 9 bases between. Written as DNA, the CDR3 is TGTGCCAGCTCACCATCGGACAGAAACACCGGGGAGCTGTTTTTT. The encoded protein is CASSPSDRNTGELFF.

Notes on this clone: Other nucleotide sequences in the sample specify the same CDR3. The chain is built from TRBV28 and TRBJ1-4; D unclear. The V end lost 4 bases, the J end lost 0 bases, and 6 bases lay between the germline ends. Germline assignment: CDR1 MDHEN and CDR2 SYDVKM. The CDR3 extends over 14 amino acids. Written as DNA, the CDR3 is TGTGCCAGCAGTTCCCCCGCAACTAATGAAAAACTGTTTTTT. Amino acid sequence: CASSSPATNEKLFF.